This entry concerns a single TCR beta chain. Antigen: not known. This record belongs to a study of cytomegalovirus exposure and HLA in healthy donors. This CDR3 is 16 amino acids long. Germline loops: CDR1 SGHNT, CDR2 YYREEE (reference sequence). Trimming removed 5 bases from V and 6 bases from J; junction bases left unmatched: 12. PCR involved 60 Vbeta and 13 Jbeta primers. TCRdb keeps only in-frame clones here, not all; method: immunoSEQ multiplex PCR. Here the sample spans about 170,000 clones, under 85% being singletons. Findings of the study overall: Fewer N-insertions than the approximately 700-donor mean were reportedly shown by an Asian-associated ancestry cluster in a later analysis. Overall, some 160 TCR beta chains were annotated as cytomegalovirus-associated.

The chain employs TRBV5-4 and TRBJ2-3, with TRBD2 identical over 10 bases. Input material: PBMCs. The TCR originated in a female donor in good health and CMV-seronegative. The CDR3 region has the DNA TGTGCCAGCAGACCTAGCGGGGGCTCCCTTGGTGATACGCAGTATTTT. Translated, it gives CASRPSGGSLGDTQYF.